This T cell receptor (beta chain) was captured in a study of beta chain features in type 1 diabetes. Across the study: All samples combined gave about 100 million sorted cells for examination.

The CDR3 is 16 residues long. Per germline, CDR1 SGHRS and CDR2 YFSETQ. V lost 4 bases and J lost 10; bases outside the gene matches: 11. The authors reverse transcribed all of the isolated RNA, so sequencing captured expressed TCRB transcripts. The protocol was immunoSEQ multiplex PCR, while the TCRdb copy is restricted to in-frame clones and leaves out a portion. The sample includes 600,000 or so clones, about 14% seen only once; the top ten take 0.035% to 0.045%. This clone appeared a few times. Its antigen is currently unknown. Averaging around 120 mL, one heparinised blood draw was given by each donor. Purity exceeded 95% in all sorted populations. Whole-study findings and limits: The study notes PCR might favor shorter templates equally in patients and controls. TCRB CDR3s were moderately but significantly shorter in Type 1 diabetes patients in all four CD4+ subsets.

This receptor was identified in a man between 18 and 35 years old with type 1 diabetes. The chain joins TRBV5-1 to TRBJ2-1; 13 bases line up with TRBD2. The sequenced sample was naive CD4+ T cells from blood. DNA for the CDR3: TGCGCCAGCAGCGATATCGGACTAGCGGGAGTAAGGGAGCAGTTCTTC. Encoded protein: CASSDIGLAGVREQFF. The variable domain in full, with the rest retrieved from reference TRBV5-1 and TRBJ2-1, is KAGVTQTPRYLIKTRGQQVTLSCSPISGHRSVSWYQQTPGQGLQFLFEYFSETQRNKGNFPGRFSGRQFSNSRSEMNVSTLELGDSALYLCASSDIGLAGVREQFFGPGTRLTVL.